This T cell receptor beta chain emerged from a study of blood T cell repertoires in COVID-19. Overall study: The United States, Italy and Spain were the sources of the acute and convalescent COVID-19 samples. Sample material is recorded as cDNA or gDNA derived from T cells, B-cell-depleted T cells, or PBMCs.

This clone was seen a single time. Per the original methods: The authors estimated nucleated cell counts from reference gene primer amplification. Using immunoSEQ multiplex PCR, the repertoire was profiled, and TCRdb retains in-frame clones only, with some absent. The V and J calls and clone size are taken from that table; D and trimming were inferred from the DNA. The sample includes about 120,000 clones, approximately 90% seen only once; the top ten take over 1%. This TCR was sampled from a woman older than 75 with acute or convalescent COVID-19. Sequencing was performed on peripheral blood.

The chain's CDR3 is CASNWDRGISGANVLTF. CDR3 nucleotides: TGTGCCAGCAACTGGGACAGGGGGATCTCTGGGGCCAACGTCCTGACTTTC. The chain carries TRBV7-9 and TRBJ2-6; 11 bases align to TRBD1. The CDR3 consists of 17 residues. Germline CDR1 is SEHNR and CDR2 is FQNEAQ (reference sequence). J lost 0 bases, V lost 7 bases, and 5 bases had no gene match.